This T cell receptor beta chain was recorded in a study of cytomegalovirus exposure and HLA in healthy donors. On the study more broadly: Earlier work reported 100 million or so unique TCR beta sequences from about 200 million T cells.

Germline CDR1 reads MGHRA; CDR2 reads YSYEKL. The V and J ends lost 5 bases and 0 bases respectively, with 16 bases between them. The CDR3 has 16 amino acids. With 60 Vbeta and 13 Jbeta primers, the PCR was carried out. The table came from immunoSEQ multiplex PCR; TCRdb's copy has only in-frame clones and leaves some out. Of some 200,000 clones listed, 65% to 90% are singletons. Sequenced sample: PBMCs. This chain joins TRBV4-1 and TRBJ1-2, with no clear D. The TCR sequence derives from a girl aged 10-17 years in good health and CMV-seronegative. As DNA, the CDR3 is TGCGCCAGCAGCACCCCCCCTGGTACAGCTAACTATGGCTACACCTTC. This gives the protein CASSTPPGTANYGYTF.